A single sample is the source of the 10 T cell receptor beta chains below, sequenced in a study of T cell repertoires in cytomegalovirus infection. These receptors have no known antigen. TCRdb called the reads again in MiXCR, with one record for every CDR3 protein. Seen here are hundreds of thousands of distinct CDR3 sequences, 30% to 35% observed once, and the top ten hold 18%. Sequencing used cultured PBMCs, obtained from culture after CMV antigen stimulation. All receptors derive from a human donor in good health (CMV status not recorded). Some clones in this sample may be carry-over from other donors' samples.

The rearrangement joins TRBV6-2 or TRBV6-3 to TRBJ2-7, with unresolved D. Germline-derived CDR1 and CDR2 are MNHEY and SVGEGT. This CDR3 is built from 15 residues. Trimming took 7 bases from V and 2 from J, leaving 18 bases between them. The DNA for the CDR3 is TGTGCCAGCATAAGCTTGAACGAGCACCCCTACGAGCAGTACTTC. Translation gives CASISLNEHPYEQYF.

This clonotype was found a few times. This sequence joins TRBV7-9 and TRBJ1-3; 9 bases agree with TRBD1. The CDR3 length is 16 residues. V shed 4 bases, J shed 2 bases, and the junction held 6 bases outside the gene matches. From germline, CDR1 is SEHNR and CDR2 FQNEAQ (reference sequence). CDR3 sequence reads: CASSYSTGGTGNTIYF. The CDR3, as DNA: TGTGCCAGCAGCTACTCGACAGGGGGGACTGGAAACACCATATATTTT. The complete variable domain, with remaining parts taken from reference TRBV7-9 and TRBJ1-3, reads DTGVSQNPRHKITKRGQNVTFRCDPISEHNRLYWYRQTLGQGPEFLTYFQNEAQLEKSRLLSDRFSAERPKGSFSTLEIQRTEQGDSAMYLCASSYSTGGTGNTIYFGEGSWLTVV.

The gene calls are TRBV19 and TRBJ2-4, with D possibly TRBD2 on 5 matching bases. The germline V gene has CDR1 LNHDA and CDR2 SQIVND (reference sequence). V gave up 5 bases and J gave up 5 bases, with 22 bases separating them. This CDR3 is 17 amino acids long. In DNA form, the CDR3 reads TGTGCCAGTAGTCCGAAGATGCGGGCCCTTAGGGAAAACATTCAGTACTTC. It translates to CASSPKMRALRENIQYF.

CDR3 protein: CASSVVPGTGGANVLTF. CDR3 DNA sequence: TGTGCCAGCAGCGTAGTTCCCGGGACTGGTGGGGCCAACGTCCTGACTTTC. The rearrangement links TRBV9 to TRBJ2-6, with a weak D call TRBD2 (6 bases). The germline V gene has CDR1 SGDLS and CDR2 YYNGEE. V dropped 0 bases and J dropped 3 bases, with 13 bases sitting between them. This CDR3 is built from 17 residues.

Only a few counts were recorded for this clonotype. The V gene is TRBV7-9, the J gene TRBJ1-2; D remains ambiguous. Per germline, CDR1 SEHNR and CDR2 FQNEAQ (reference sequence). The CDR3 sequence is 13 residues long. Between the trimmed V and J ends, which lost 3 bases and 7 bases, there was a span of 12 bases. The CDR3 nucleotides are TGTGCCAGCAGCTTCCCCCAGGTCGCTGGCTACACCTTC. This gives the protein CASSFPQVAGYTF.

This clonotype appeared a few times. The chain links TRBV18 to TRBJ1-2; 11 nucleotides align to TRBD1. The CDR3 totals 15 residues. Germline CDR1 KGHSH, CDR2 LQKENI. J lost 8 bases, V lost 3 bases, and 8 bases had no gene match. The CDR3 nucleotides are TGTGCCAGCTCACCGAACCGGGACAGGGGGTCCGGCTACACCTTC. This sequence encodes CASSPNRDRGSGYTF.

V and J are TRBV20-1 and TRBJ1-1; D perhaps matches TRBD1 (5 bases). Germline assignment: CDR1 DFQATT and CDR2 SNEGSKA (reference sequence). The CDR3 has 14 amino acids. The CDR3 protein is CRTTQGGANTEAFF. The CDR3 DNA reads TGCAGGACGACCCAAGGAGGGGCGAACACTGAAGCTTTCTTT.

This rearrangement joins TRBV7-2 to TRBJ1-1; D is unclear. V was pared by 5 bases and J by 4 bases, with 14 bases between. Germline CDR1 and CDR2: SGHTA and FQGNSA. The length of the CDR3 is 14 residues. CDR3 in DNA: TGTGCCAGCAGCCAATCCGGGAGGAGCACTGAAGCTTTCTTT. As protein: CASSQSGRSTEAFF.

Only a few counts were recorded for this clonotype. This chain connects TRBV11-2 to TRBJ2-3; D gene ambiguous. CDR1 is SGHAT, CDR2 FQNNGV, per germline. The CDR3 loop spans 14 amino acids. V lost 5 bases and J lost 2, with 11 bases in between. The CDR3 region is CASSLRPTTDTQYF. The CDR3 nucleotides are TGTGCCAGCAGCCTGCGACCCACCACAGATACGCAGTATTTT.

V usage is TRBV27 and J usage is TRBJ1-6; no clear D gene. V gave up 2 bases and J gave up 8 bases, with 10 bases separating them. There are 14 residues in the CDR3. The germline CDR1 and CDR2 sequences are MNHEY and SMNVEV (reference sequence). The DNA for the CDR3 is TGTGCCAGCAGTTTAATCCGTACGGATTCACCCCTCCACTTT. Protein sequence: CASSLIRTDSPLHF.